This T cell receptor beta chain appears in the sequencing data of a study of blood T cell repertoires in COVID-19. The overall study: The United States, Italy and Spain were the sources of the acute and convalescent COVID-19 samples.

A word on this clone: The same CDR3 arises from other DNA sequences in this sample as well.

Data came from immunoSEQ multiplex PCR; TCRdb stores just in-frame clones and leaves some out. The sample consists of 350,000 to 400,000 clones, approximately 91% of them appearing once. The sequence was obtained from a woman in her thirties or forties who had been exposed to COVID-19. Sequences were obtained from PBMCs or T cells enriched from blood (not recorded which).

In DNA, the CDR3 is TGTGCCAGCAGCCGACAAGGCAATCAGCCCCAGCATTTT. It is translated as CASSRQGNQPQHF. The chain recombines TRBV3-1 (or the pseudogene TRBV3-2) with TRBJ1-5, with D uncertain. This CDR3 region has 13 residues. CDR1 LGHDT and CDR2 YNNKEL come from the germline V gene (reference sequence). Between the trimmed V and J ends, which lost 4 bases and 2 bases, there was a span of 6 bases.